This T cell receptor beta chain was recovered during a study of somatic mutations in cytotoxic T cells in rheumatoid arthritis. Comment on this clone: What it recognizes is unknown.

General study points: TRBV07 showed slight underrepresentation in rheumatoid arthritis patients, unadjusted for multiple comparisons. With fewer than 85 patients examined, under 10 had a largest CD8+ clone exceeding 20% of CD8+ cells.

The V end lost 2 bases, the J end lost 1 base, and 8 bases lay between the germline ends. Germline assignment: CDR1 MNHEY and CDR2 SMNVEV (reference sequence). The CDR3 is 14 residues long. Sequenced by immunoSEQ multiplex PCR; TCRdb stores in-frame clones only, minus some. The sample contains about 25,000 clones, roughly 69% of which appear only once. The J gene is TRBJ1-1, the V gene TRBV27; possible D gene TRBD1, 5 bases. The sequence derives from a woman aged 18-29 years in good health. Sequencing was done on a sample of CD8+ T cells sorted from blood. This chain's CDR3 is CASSLGGQNTEAFF. CDR3 sequence (DNA): TGTGCCAGCAGTTTAGGGGGTCAGAACACTGAAGCTTTCTTT.